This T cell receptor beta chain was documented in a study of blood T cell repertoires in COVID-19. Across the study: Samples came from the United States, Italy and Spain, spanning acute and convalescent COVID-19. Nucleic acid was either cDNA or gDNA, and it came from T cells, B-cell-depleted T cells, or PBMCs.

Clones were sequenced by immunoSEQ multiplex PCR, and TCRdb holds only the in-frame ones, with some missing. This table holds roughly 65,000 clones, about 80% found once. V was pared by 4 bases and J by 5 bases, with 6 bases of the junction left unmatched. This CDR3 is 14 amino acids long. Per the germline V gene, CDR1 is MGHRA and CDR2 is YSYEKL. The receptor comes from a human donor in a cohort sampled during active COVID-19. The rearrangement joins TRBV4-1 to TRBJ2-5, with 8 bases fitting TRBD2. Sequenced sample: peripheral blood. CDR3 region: CASSPSGGRETQYF. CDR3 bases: TGCGCCAGCAGCCCCTCGGGGGGGAGGGAGACCCAGTACTTC.